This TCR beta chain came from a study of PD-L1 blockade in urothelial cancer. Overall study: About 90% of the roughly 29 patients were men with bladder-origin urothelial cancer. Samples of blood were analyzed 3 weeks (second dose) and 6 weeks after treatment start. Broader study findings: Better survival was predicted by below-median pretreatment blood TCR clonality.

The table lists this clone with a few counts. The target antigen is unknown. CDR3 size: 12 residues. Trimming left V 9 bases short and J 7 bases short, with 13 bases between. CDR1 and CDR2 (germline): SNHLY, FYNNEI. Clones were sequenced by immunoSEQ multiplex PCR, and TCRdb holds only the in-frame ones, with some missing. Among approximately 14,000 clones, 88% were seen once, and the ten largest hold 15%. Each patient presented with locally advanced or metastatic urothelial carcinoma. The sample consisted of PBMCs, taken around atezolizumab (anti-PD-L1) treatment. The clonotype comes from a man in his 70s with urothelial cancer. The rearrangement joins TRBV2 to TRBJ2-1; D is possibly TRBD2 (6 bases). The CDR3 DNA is TGTGCCAGGTCCGTTAGCGGTAATGAGCAGTTCTTC. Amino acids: CARSVSGNEQFF.